This TCR beta chain was recorded in a study of neurological immune-mediated disorders. This clonotype was seen repeatedly, ten times or more. Its antigen is unknown. Synthesis of cDNA used 5'RACE (with 10-nucleotide random UMIs). One entry per CDR3 protein results from TCRdb running MiXCR on the 5' RACE reads. Of 90,000 to 150,000 distinct CDR3 sequences listed, roughly 3.1% are singletons. Findings and caveats of the study: With the multiple sclerosis repertoire cluster, none of the clinical or MRI features showed an association. The absence of shared CDR3 amino acid sequences among expanded clones across subjects suggests private repertoires in all groups.

For the unsorted libraries, 2 million PBMCs stored at -80 C served as input. This TCR was recovered from a young woman with multiple sclerosis. The sequencing sample was made of PBMCs.

The CDR3 DNA reads TGCAGTGCTAGAGAAATGGGGGACCTCGGATTCTATGGCTACACCTTC. Encoded protein: CSAREMGDLGFYGYTF. The chain carries TRBV20-1 and TRBJ1-2, with a possible D match to TRBD1 (5 bases). CDR3 length equals 16 residues. V lost 0 bases, J lost 4 bases, and 18 bases lay in between. The germline gives CDR1 DFQATT, CDR2 SNEGSKA (reference sequence).